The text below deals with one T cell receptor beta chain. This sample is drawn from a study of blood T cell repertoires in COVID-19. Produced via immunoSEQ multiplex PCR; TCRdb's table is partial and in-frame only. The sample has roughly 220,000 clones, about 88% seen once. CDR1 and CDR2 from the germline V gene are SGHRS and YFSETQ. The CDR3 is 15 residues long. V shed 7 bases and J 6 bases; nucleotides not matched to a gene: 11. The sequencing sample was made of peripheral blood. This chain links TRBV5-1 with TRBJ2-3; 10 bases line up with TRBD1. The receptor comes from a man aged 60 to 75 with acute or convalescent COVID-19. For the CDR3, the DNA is TGCGCCAGCCCGACAGGGGGCGGGCCAGAGGATACGCAGTATTTT. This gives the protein CASPTGGGPEDTQYF.